Below are 7 T cell receptor beta chains sequenced from a single sample in a study of cytomegalovirus exposure and HLA in healthy donors. The PCR contained 60 Vbeta and 13 Jbeta primers. Assay: immunoSEQ multiplex PCR; the TCRdb copy retains only in-frame clones and omits some. The data contain 95,000 to 100,000 clones, under 85% of them seen just once; the ten biggest clones take up approximately 4%. Sample: PBMCs. The source of these receptors is a female donor in good health and CMV-seropositive.

The gene calls are TRBV6-5 and TRBJ1-5; D may be TRBD1 (5 bases). This CDR3 comprises 14 residues. The ends were cut back, 6 bases at V and 3 bases at J, with 12 bases in the middle. Germline CDR1 reads MNHEY; CDR2 reads SVGAGI. CDR3: CASSSQGNNQPQHF. The DNA for the CDR3 is TGTGCCAGCAGCTCCCAGGGAAACAATCAGCCCCAGCATTTT.

This clone was counted only a few times. The chain combines TRBV6-1 with TRBJ1-4; a possible D gene is TRBD1 (5 bases). Germline CDR1 is MNHNS and CDR2 is SASEGT. Trimming cost V 7 bases and J 8 bases, with 17 bases left between them. There are 14 residues in the CDR3. In DNA form, the CDR3 reads TGTGCCAGCACTGGGACCTCGCGGGAGGAAAAACTGTTTTTT. This codes for CASTGTSREEKLFF.

This clone has just one count. The J gene is TRBJ2-2, the V gene TRBV19; 8 bases match TRBD2. V was pared by 0 bases and J by 4 bases, with 7 bases of the junction left unmatched. CDR3 length equals 17 residues. CDR1 is LNHDA, CDR2 SQIVND, per germline (reference sequence). The CDR3 DNA follows: TGTGCCAGTAGTATAGATCGAGCGGGAGAGGTCACCGGGGAGCTGTTTTTT. Its protein product is CASSIDRAGEVTGELFF.

V is TRBV14 and J is TRBJ2-3; 12 bases agree with TRBD2. This CDR3 has 20 amino acids. In germline, CDR1 is SGHDN, CDR2 FVKESK. Trimming at V came to 1 base and at J to 0 bases, leaving 11 bases not matched to a gene. The CDR3 DNA is TGTGCCAGCAGCCAAGGACTAGCGGGAGCGCCGGTCCTTAGCACAGATACGCAGTATTTT. Translation: CASSQGLAGAPVLSTDTQYF.

The chain links TRBV18 to TRBJ2-7; 7 nucleotides match TRBD1. The trim removed 0 bases at V and 6 bases at J, leaving 5 bases unmatched. CDR1 and CDR2 (germline): KGHSH, LQKENI. The CDR3 extends over 14 amino acids. This CDR3 is CASSPPRGLAEQYF. In DNA, the CDR3 is TGTGCCAGCTCACCACCAAGGGGGCTGGCCGAGCAGTACTTC.

This sequence joins TRBV2 and TRBJ2-4, with D perhaps TRBD1 (7 bases). The ends were cut back, 6 bases at V and 0 bases at J, with 12 bases in the middle. Germline CDR1 is SNHLY and CDR2 is FYNNEI. The CDR3 sequence is 15 residues long. CDR3 nucleotide sequence: TGTGCCAGCAGGACAGGGAGGTTAGCCAAAAACATTCAGTACTTC. It specifies CASRTGRLAKNIQYF.

This chain links TRBV28 with TRBJ2-3, with TRBD2 matching 7 bases. CDR1 and CDR2 (germline): MDHEN, SYDVKM. The junction had 11 bases not matched to a gene; V was cut back by 5 bases and J by 6 bases. The length of the CDR3 is 15 residues. The CDR3 spells CASSPIWGGGDTQYF. The CDR3, as DNA: TGTGCCAGCAGTCCAATTTGGGGGGGTGGGGATACGCAGTATTTT.